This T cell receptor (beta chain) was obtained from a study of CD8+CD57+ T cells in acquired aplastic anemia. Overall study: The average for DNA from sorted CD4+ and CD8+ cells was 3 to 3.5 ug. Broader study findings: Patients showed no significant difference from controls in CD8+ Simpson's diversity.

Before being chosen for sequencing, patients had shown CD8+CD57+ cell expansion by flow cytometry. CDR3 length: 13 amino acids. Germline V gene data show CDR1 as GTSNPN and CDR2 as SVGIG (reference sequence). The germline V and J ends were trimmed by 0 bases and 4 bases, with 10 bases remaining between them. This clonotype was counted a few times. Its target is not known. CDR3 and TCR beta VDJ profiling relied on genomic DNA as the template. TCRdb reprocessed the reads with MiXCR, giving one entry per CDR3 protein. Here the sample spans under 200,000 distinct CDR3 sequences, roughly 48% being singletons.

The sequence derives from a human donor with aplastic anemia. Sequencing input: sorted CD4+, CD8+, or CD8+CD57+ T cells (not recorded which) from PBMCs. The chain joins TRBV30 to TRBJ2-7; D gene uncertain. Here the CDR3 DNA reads TGTGCCTGGAGTGTGGAGAATTCTTACGAGCAGTACTTC. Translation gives CAWSVENSYEQYF.